The 6 T cell receptor beta chains reported below all come from one sample, sequenced in a study of cytomegalovirus exposure and HLA in healthy donors. The PCR had 60 Vbeta and 13 Jbeta primers. The assay was immunoSEQ multiplex PCR, and TCRdb's table has in-frame clones only and misses some. The sample contains more than 100,000 clones, roughly 74% of which appear only once. Sequencing used PBMCs. The receptors here all came from a woman aged 50 to 60 in good health and CMV-seropositive.

V is TRBV6-1 and J is TRBJ2-5; perhaps TRBD1 as D (5 bases). This CDR3 has 12 amino acids. Germline-derived CDR1 and CDR2 are MNHNS and SASEGT. Trimming removed 7 bases at V and 4 bases at J, with 10 bases between. The CDR3 region is CASIVRGETQYF. The DNA of the CDR3 is TGTGCCAGCATAGTAAGGGGAGAGACCCAGTACTTC.

A few counts support this clone. V is TRBV2 and J is TRBJ2-2; D uncertain. Germline V lookup: CDR1 SNHLY, CDR2 FYNNEI. The CDR3 extends over 13 amino acids. In nucleotides, the CDR3 is TGTGCTGCAAAGCGCGCGAACACCGGGGAGCTGTTTTTT. Encoded protein: CAAKRANTGELFF.

The genes are TRBV23-1 and TRBJ2-7, with TRBD1 matching over 7 bases. TRBV23-1 is treated as an ORF (open reading frame) with a function not yet certain. The V gene end was trimmed by 3 bases and the J gene end by 4 bases; junction bases not matched to a gene: 9. The CDR3 has 15 residues. The CDR3 loop is CASSQYGTVRYEQYF. The CDR3 coding sequence is TGCGCCAGCAGTCAGTACGGGACAGTCCGGTACGAGCAGTACTTC.

The rearrangement joins TRBV11-3 to TRBJ2-7; no definite D call. The CDR3 is 12 residues long. CDR1 and CDR2 from the germline V gene are SGHNT and YENEEA. Trimming took 0 bases from V and 12 from J, leaving 12 bases between them. CDR3 residues: CASSLDSAEVYF. In nucleotides, the CDR3 is TGTGCCAGCAGCTTAGACAGCGCAGAGGTGTACTTC.

The chain joins TRBV19 to TRBJ2-4; D perhaps matches TRBD1 (6 bases). The CDR3 sequence is 13 residues long. Germline loops: CDR1 LNHDA, CDR2 SQIVND (reference sequence). Trimming removed 4 bases from V and 6 bases from J, with 10 bases in between. The chain's CDR3 is CASSTLDRNIQYF. The CDR3, as DNA: TGTGCCAGTAGTACCCTGGACAGAAACATTCAGTACTTC.

The gene calls are TRBV10-1 and TRBJ2-1; 7 bases are a match to TRBD2. Per the germline V gene, CDR1 is WNHNN and CDR2 is SYGVQD (reference sequence). The CDR3 has 13 residues. V dropped 3 bases and J dropped 8; count of bases not matched to a gene: 4. CDR3 nucleotides: TGCGCCAGCAGTGAATCGGGGAGGGATGAGCAGTTCTTC. Translated, it gives CASSESGRDEQFF.